The T cell receptor beta chain under discussion was sequenced for a study of T cells in Graves' hyperthyroidism and ophthalmopathy. Germline V lookup: CDR1 SGHKS, CDR2 YYEKEE (reference sequence). This CDR3 has 17 amino acids. After removal of 0 bases from V and 5 bases from J, the junction contained 5 bases not matched to a gene. No ophthalmopathy progression within 18 months constituted stable Graves' hyperthyroidism. Among the patients, aged 18 to 65, hyperthyroidism was newly diagnosed and had lasted under 2 months. RNA transcripts provided the source from which TCR beta CDR3 regions were amplified. Using the HTBI primer set, a first-round RT-PCR was run on the TCR CDR3. Each CDR3 protein is one row after TCRdb ran MiXCR on the multiplex PCR reads. The table lists hundreds of thousands of distinct CDR3 sequences, roughly 25% of them singletons.

This sequence joins TRBV5-5 and TRBJ2-5; 15 bases align to TRBD2. The sample was blood. The sequence was obtained from a man in his forties or fifties with Graves' hyperthyroidism. The CDR3 region has the DNA TGTGCCAGCAGCTTGGGGACTAGCGGGAGGGCCTGGGAGACCCAGTACTTC. Residues: CASSLGTSGRAWETQYF.